This entry lists 22 T cell receptor beta chains sequenced from one sample in a study of Ad26.COV2.S vaccination and SARS-CoV-2 variants. Only in-frame clones appear in the TCRdb table, and some are missing; sequencing was by immunoSEQ multiplex PCR. The sample includes around 300,000 clones, roughly 90% of them seen just once. Documented treatment: roughly 18 received Ad26.COV2.S at low or high dose, single or two shots; roughly 5 received placebo; per-sample allocation not given. The samples were gathered on day 63 after the first injection of vaccine or placebo. The specimen comprised peripheral blood, sampled in a trial of Ad26.COV2.S vaccine versus placebo. Every receptor here comes from a person between 18 and 59 years old who received the Ad26.COV2.S COVID-19 vaccine or a placebo.

The chain combines TRBV6-1 with TRBJ1-5; D remains unclear. This CDR3 has 16 amino acids. The germline V gene has CDR1 MNHNS and CDR2 SASEGT. V lost 1 base to trimming and J lost 0 bases, with 10 bases between them. CDR3 DNA sequence: TGTGCCAGCAGTGAAGGAATACACAATAGCAATCAGCCCCAGCATTTT. Translated: CASSEGIHNSNQPQHF.

The chain couples TRBV3-1 (or the pseudogene TRBV3-2) to TRBJ2-2; D may correspond to TRBD1 or TRBD2 (6 bases each). The CDR3 extends over 15 amino acids. The germline V gene encodes CDR1 LGHDT and CDR2 YNNKEL (reference sequence). With 5 bases removed from V and 7 bases from J, the gap between germline ends came to 17 bases. The CDR3 sequence is CASSDGRGDFGELFF. CDR3 nucleotides: TGTGCCAGCAGCGATGGAAGGGGGGACTTCGGGGAGCTGTTTTTT.

On this clone: The CDR3 does not close with the conserved phenylalanine or tryptophan, likely indicating a read error. The DNA is omitted, as the CDR3 cannot be located on it reliably, and the CDR3 follows TCRdb's listing. The gene calls are TRBV21-1 and TRBJ1-4. TRBV21-1 constitutes a pseudogene. The CDR3 is 11 residues long, ends included. This CDR3 reads CASSNWFRKFV.

The chain uses TRBV7-2 and TRBJ1-2; D ambiguous. The CDR3 loop spans 17 amino acids. Trimming took off 3 bases at V and 8 bases at J, with 25 bases between the two ends. Germline V gene data show CDR1 as SGHTA and CDR2 as FQGNSA. As DNA, the CDR3 is TGTGCCAGCAGCTTGCAACAGAGGGCCTTTGGTGGGGAGGGCTACACCTTC. It specifies CASSLQQRAFGGEGYTF.

This chain uses TRBV25-1 with TRBJ1-1; D is uncertain. The CDR3 contains 11 residues. Trimming took 8 bases from V and 4 from J, leaving 8 bases between them. Germline values: CDR1 MGHDK, CDR2 SYGVNS. The CDR3 region has the DNA TGTGCCAGCCAATGGGTCACTGAAGCTTTCTTT. Amino acid sequence: CASQWVTEAFF.

The chain couples TRBV5-4 to TRBJ1-3, with D uncertain. The CDR3 covers 17 residues. Deletions cut 2 bases from V and 2 bases from J, with 17 bases between. Germline V gene data show CDR1 as SGHNT and CDR2 as YYREEE (reference sequence). Written as DNA, the CDR3 is TGTGCCAGCAGCTTTAGGAGGGCAAGTCCTGCTGGAAACACCATATATTTT. Protein: CASSFRRASPAGNTIYF.

The chain combines TRBV7-8 with TRBJ2-7; perhaps TRBD2 as D (5 bases). Per the germline V gene, CDR1 is SGHVS and CDR2 is FQNEAQ. V lost 1 base to trimming and J lost 3 bases, with 10 bases between them. The CDR3 is 14 residues long. The CDR3 loop reads CASSLEAADYEQYF. The CDR3 DNA sequence: TGTGCCAGCAGCTTAGAAGCGGCTGACTACGAGCAGTACTTC.

The J gene is TRBJ1-4, the V gene TRBV7-8; 7 positions agree with TRBD1. There are 13 residues in the CDR3. The junction had 0 bases not matched to a gene; V was cut back by 0 bases and J by 8 bases. Germline values: CDR1 SGHVS, CDR2 FQNEAQ. The CDR3 DNA is TGTGCCAGCAGCTTAGCCAGGGGGGAAAAACTGTTTTTT. It translates to CASSLARGEKLFF.

As for this clone: One end of the junction is discordant with germline, which a read error may explain. The rearrangement uses TRBV12-5 and TRBJ2-1, with 11 bases identical to TRBD1. The germline CDR1 and CDR2 sequences are LGHNT and FRNRAP. The CDR3 has 17 amino acids. This CDR3 reads CTSGLPLGQGAGNEQFF. CDR3 sequence (DNA): TGTACTAGTGGTTTGCCACTAGGACAGGGGGCTGGGAATGAGCAGTTCTTC.

CDR3 DNA sequence: TGTGCCAGCAGTTCCCACAATGAGCAGTTCTTC. As protein: CASSSHNEQFF. The rearrangement links TRBV27 to TRBJ2-1; D is unclear. V lost 4 bases and J 5 bases, leaving 3 bases between the germline ends. This CDR3 region has 11 residues. Germline CDR1 is MNHEY and CDR2 is SMNVEV (reference sequence).

The chain combines TRBV7-2 with TRBJ2-2; 11 bases fit TRBD1. Germline CDR1 SGHTA, CDR2 FQGNSA. This CDR3 has 19 residues. Trimming removed 3 bases from V and 0 bases from J; junction bases left unmatched: 9. In DNA form, the CDR3 reads TGTGCCAGCAGCTTTAGTCGCCCGGGACAGGGGGCGAACACCGGGGAGCTGTTTTTT. It yields the protein CASSFSRPGQGANTGELFF.

The chain carries TRBV7-3 and TRBJ1-2; D is perhaps TRBD1 (6 bases). The CDR3 is 13 amino acids. Germline loops: CDR1 SGHTA, CDR2 FQGTGA. Trimming took off 5 bases at V and 7 bases at J, with 14 bases between the two ends. As DNA, the CDR3 is TGTGCCAGCAGCCAAGGGGGGGCAGGTGGCTACACCTTC. Amino acid sequence: CASSQGGAGGYTF.

This clone was seen just once. The chain joins TRBV5-6 to TRBJ1-6; 9 bases are shared with TRBD1. The CDR3 covers 15 residues. The germline gives CDR1 SGHDT, CDR2 YYEEEE. The J segment lost 10 bases and the V segment lost 2 bases, leaving 7 bases of the junction unmatched. The DNA for the CDR3 is TGTGCCAGCAGCTTAGTGGGACAGGGAGGGTCACCCCTCCACTTT. This codes for CASSLVGQGGSPLHF.

The chain recombines TRBV7-2 with TRBJ1-1, with a tentative D call TRBD1 (5 bases). The CDR3 is made up of 15 amino acids. CDR1 is SGHTA and CDR2 is FQGNSA in the germline V gene. The germline V and J ends were trimmed by 4 bases and 1 base, with 13 bases remaining between them. The CDR3 protein is CASSWQGSRNTEAFF. The CDR3 coding sequence is TGTGCCAGCAGCTGGCAGGGTTCGAGGAACACTGAAGCTTTCTTT.

The rearrangement uses TRBV15 and TRBJ2-5; a possible D gene is TRBD1 (6 bases). Germline-derived CDR1 and CDR2 are LNHNV and YYDKDF (reference sequence). The CDR3 consists of 14 residues. Trimming pared 4 bases from V and 5 bases from J, leaving 14 bases between. CDR3 in DNA: TGTGCCACCAGCACCCGAGGGGGTGCGGAGACCCAGTACTTC. Translating gives CATSTRGGAETQYF.

The V gene is TRBV10-2, the J gene TRBJ2-1; the D gene is possibly TRBD1 (5 bases). The CDR3 is 19 residues long. The V gene's germline CDR1 is WSHSY and CDR2 SAAADI. V dropped 3 bases and J dropped 3 bases, with 24 bases sitting between them. The CDR3 region is CASSDRQGKIVLRYNEQFF. The CDR3 nucleotides are TGCGCCAGCAGTGATAGGCAGGGCAAAATCGTATTGCGCTACAATGAGCAGTTCTTC.

V gene TRBV21-1 combines with J gene TRBJ2-3; TRBD2, the table's D call, lacks a check against the DNA. TRBV21-1 is a pseudogene locus. CDR3 size: 15 residues. The CDR3 sequence is CASSPWGGPTDTQYF. CDR3 in DNA: TGTGCCAGCAGCCCGTGGGGGGGGCCGACAGATACGCAGTATTTT.

The chain combines TRBV18 with TRBJ1-3, with 9 nucleotides matching TRBD1. Per the germline V gene, CDR1 is KGHSH and CDR2 is LQKENI. V lost 3 bases to trimming and J lost 4 bases; unmatched junction nucleotides: 7. The CDR3 totals 16 residues. The CDR3 DNA reads TGTGCCAGCTCACCTCCCGGGACAGGGAGAGGAAACACCATATATTTT. Amino acids: CASSPPGTGRGNTIYF.

The gene calls are TRBV11-2 and TRBJ1-2; possible D gene TRBD1, 5 bases. CDR1 SGHAT and CDR2 FQNNGV come from the germline V gene. CDR3 size: 13 residues. V was pared by 3 bases and J by 4 bases, with 9 bases between. The CDR3 is CASSLGRTYGYTF. The CDR3 DNA is TGTGCCAGCAGCTTGGGACGGACCTATGGCTACACCTTC.

J is TRBJ1-6 and V is TRBV6-1; D remains unclear. Trimming shortened V by 5 bases and J by 9 bases, and 14 bases separated the two germline ends. The CDR3 contains 14 residues. Germline V gene data show CDR1 as MNHNS and CDR2 as SASEGT. In nucleotides, the CDR3 is TGTGCCAGCAGTTTAGAAGGGCTCGGTTCACCCCTCCACTTT. Its translation is CASSLEGLGSPLHF.

CDR3 nucleotide sequence: TGTGCTAGTGGTTTGGGGACAGCCCACGGGGAGCTGTTTTTT. It specifies CASGLGTAHGELFF. This chain uses TRBV12-5 with TRBJ2-2; D might be TRBD1 (6 bases). The germline V gene encodes CDR1 LGHNT and CDR2 FRNRAP. The V gene lost 1 base and the J gene lost 7 bases, with 10 bases spanning the gap. The CDR3 is 14 amino acids. Using reference TRBV12-5 and TRBJ2-2 for the parts outside the CDR3, the full variable domain is DARVTQTPRHKVTEMGQEVTMRCQPILGHNTVFWYRQTMMQGLELLAYFRNRAPLDDSGMPKDRFSAEMPDATLATLKIQPSEPRDSAVYFCASGLGTAHGELFFGEGSRLTVL.

V is TRBV29-1 and J is TRBJ1-2; D is possibly TRBD1 (6 bases). CDR1 SQVTM and CDR2 ANQGSEA come from the germline V gene. V lost 5 bases and J 7 bases, leaving 14 bases between the germline ends. This CDR3 has 12 amino acids. The CDR3 is CSVSVGASGYTF. In DNA form, the CDR3 reads TGCAGCGTTTCTGTGGGGGCCAGTGGCTACACCTTC.